Following are 27 T cell receptor beta chains from one sample sequenced in a study of patients and donors after allogeneic stem cell transplantation. TCRdb used MiXCR to reprocess the RT-PCR reads, holding one entry per CDR3 protein. The sample carries 70,000 to 100,000 distinct CDR3 sequences, just under 5% recorded once. The sample taken for sequencing was blood, either unsorted or a sorted T cell fraction (not recorded which). Receptors originate from a human donor who was either an allogeneic HSCT recipient or a stem cell or donor lymphocyte infusion donor (not recorded which). It is not recorded whose cells these are; they may come from a transplant donor.

This clonotype was observed at least ten times. The chain couples TRBV27 to TRBJ2-1; no clear D gene. This CDR3 has 15 residues. Deletions cut 1 base from V and 0 bases from J, with 7 bases between. Germline loops: CDR1 MNHEY, CDR2 SMNVEV (reference sequence). The CDR3 DNA reads as TGTGCCAGCAGTTTATTCGGAAGCTCCTACAATGAGCAGTTCTTC. Amino acids: CASSLFGSSYNEQFF.

This clonotype was seen many times. The V gene is TRBV11-2, the J gene TRBJ2-1; perhaps TRBD1 as D (5 bases). The CDR3 covers 14 residues. CDR1 and CDR2 (germline): SGHAT, FQNNGV. The V end was cut by 3 bases, the J end by 0 bases, with 6 bases between. The CDR3 loop is CASSLGPSYNEQFF. The CDR3 DNA follows: TGTGCCAGCAGCTTGGGGCCCTCCTACAATGAGCAGTTCTTC.

The sample holds many counts of this clonotype. The gene calls are TRBV7-3 and TRBJ2-1; D remains ambiguous. The V end lost 5 bases, the J end lost 5 bases, and 19 bases lay between the germline ends. This CDR3 has 16 residues. Germline assignment: CDR1 SGHTA and CDR2 FQGTGA. CDR3 sequence: CASSPRYTSLDNEQFF. For the CDR3, the DNA is TGTGCCAGCAGCCCAAGATACACCTCTTTGGACAATGAGCAGTTCTTC.

This clonotype was counted ten times or more. The chain is built from TRBV3-1 and TRBJ1-1; 7 bases map to TRBD1. Germline V gives CDR1 LGHDT, CDR2 YNNKEL (reference sequence). The V gene end was trimmed by 2 bases and the J gene end by 3 bases; junction bases not matched to a gene: 6. CDR3 length equals 15 residues. The CDR3 DNA reads TGTGCCAGCAGCCAACCGACAGGGAGGGACACTGAAGCTTTCTTT. Translating gives CASSQPTGRDTEAFF.

This clonotype was seen at least ten times. The chain links TRBV11-3 to TRBJ2-5; 11 bases map to TRBD2. Germline V CDR1 and CDR2: SGHNT, YENEEA. J was trimmed by 3 bases and V by 3 bases; bases with no gene match: 9. The CDR3 totals 17 residues. The CDR3 loop is CASSFSGTSGGKETQYF. The CDR3 DNA is TGTGCCAGCAGCTTTTCCGGTACTAGCGGGGGCAAAGAGACCCAGTACTTC.

The rearrangement joins TRBV20-1 to TRBJ1-1; 11 bases agree with TRBD1. With 5 bases clipped from V and 5 bases from J, the junction kept 4 bases outside the gene matches. Germline V CDR1 and CDR2: DFQATT, SNEGSKA (reference sequence). CDR3 length: 13 amino acids. The CDR3 region is CSAGQGARTEAFF. The CDR3, as DNA: TGCAGTGCTGGACAGGGGGCGCGAACTGAAGCTTTCTTT.

This clonotype has a count of ten or more. The chain has TRBV19 and TRBJ1-1; possible D gene TRBD1, 5 bases. Deletions cut 4 bases from V and 1 base from J, with 10 bases between. The CDR3 is made up of 14 amino acids. The germline CDR1 and CDR2 sequences are LNHDA and SQIVND (reference sequence). CDR3 coding DNA: TGTGCCAGTAGTAGGAAGGGACCGAACACTGAAGCTTTCTTT. Residues: CASSRKGPNTEAFF.

This clonotype occurred many times. This chain links TRBV15 with TRBJ1-4; the D gene is possibly TRBD1 (6 bases). From germline, CDR1 is LNHNV and CDR2 YYDKDF (reference sequence). V lost 5 bases and J lost 8, with 12 bases in between. The CDR3 length is 13 residues. The CDR3 protein is CATSQGRVEKLFF. The CDR3 DNA is TGTGCCACCAGCCAGGGGCGGGTCGAAAAACTGTTTTTT.

This clonotype was seen ten or more times. V is TRBV20-1 and J is TRBJ2-6; D is perhaps TRBD2 (6 bases). This CDR3 region has 15 residues. Trimming cost V 0 bases and J 4 bases, with 10 bases left between them. Looked up from germline, CDR1 is DFQATT and CDR2 is SNEGSKA (reference sequence). The CDR3 spells CSARDGGTGANVLTF. CDR3 nucleotide sequence: TGCAGTGCTAGAGATGGGGGGACCGGGGCCAACGTCCTGACTTTC.

This clonotype was observed many times. J is TRBJ1-5 and V is TRBV12-3 or TRBV12-4; D gene ambiguous. The ends were cut back, 5 bases at V and 2 bases at J, with 10 bases in the middle. This CDR3 spans 14 amino acids. CDR3 in amino acids: CASSNRGGNQPQHF. CDR3 DNA sequence: TGTGCCAGCAGTAATCGTGGTGGCAATCAGCCCCAGCATTTT.

This clonotype was recorded many times. This chain links TRBV15 with TRBJ2-1; 11 bases match TRBD2. J gave up 8 bases and V 5 bases, and 5 bases lay outside the gene matches. The CDR3 has 14 amino acids. From germline, CDR1 is LNHNV and CDR2 YYDKDF (reference sequence). The chain's CDR3 is CATSVNSGRDEQFF. CDR3 DNA sequence: TGTGCCACCAGCGTAAATAGCGGGAGGGATGAGCAGTTCTTC. Looking up the rest from reference TRBV15 and TRBJ2-1 gives the full variable domain: DAMVIQNPRYQVTQFGKPVTLSCSQTLNHNVMYWYQQKSSQAPKLLFHYYDKDFNNEADTPDNFQSRRPNTSFCFLDIRSPGLGDTAMYLCATSVNSGRDEQFFGPGTRLTVL.

This clonotype was seen a handful of times. The chain couples TRBV20-1 to TRBJ2-3, with D perhaps TRBD1 or TRBD2 (6 bases each). The V and J ends lost 7 bases and 8 bases respectively, with 19 bases between them. Germline-derived CDR1 and CDR2 are DFQATT and SNEGSKA (reference sequence). This CDR3 contains 13 residues. The chain's CDR3 is CSVQGRGHVTQYF. CDR3 nucleotide sequence: TGCAGTGTTCAAGGACGGGGGCACGTTACGCAGTATTTT.

In this sample, this clonotype turned up many times. The J gene is TRBJ2-2, the V gene TRBV7-9; D gene unclear. Between the trimmed V and J ends, which lost 0 bases and 0 bases, there was a span of 5 bases. Germline-derived CDR1 and CDR2 are SEHNR and FQNEAQ (reference sequence). CDR3 length: 15 residues. This chain's CDR3 is CASSLAGSNTGELFF. The CDR3 DNA sequence: TGTGCCAGCAGCTTAGCAGGTTCGAACACCGGGGAGCTGTTTTTT.

In its sample, this clonotype was seen many times. V gene TRBV6-1 combines with J gene TRBJ2-2, with 9 bases fitting TRBD2. Germline assignment: CDR1 MNHNS and CDR2 SASEGT. This CDR3 spans 15 amino acids. The junction had 4 bases not matched to a gene; V was cut back by 6 bases and J by 2 bases. The CDR3 loop reads CASRTGTSNTGELFF. In nucleotides, the CDR3 is TGTGCCAGCAGAACCGGGACTAGCAACACCGGGGAGCTGTTTTTT.

This clonotype was observed at least ten times. This chain connects TRBV2 to TRBJ1-4; tentatively, D is TRBD1 (5 bases). CDR3 length: 16 amino acids. V lost 2 bases and J lost 2, with 12 bases in between. CDR1 and CDR2 from the germline V gene are SNHLY and FYNNEI. CDR3 loop: CASSERSGRTNEKLFF. In DNA, the CDR3 is TGTGCCAGCAGTGAACGCTCAGGGAGGACTAATGAAAAACTGTTTTTT.

This clonotype was seen at least ten times. This chain links TRBV20-1 with TRBJ1-5; 7 bases are shared with TRBD1. The junction had 6 bases not matched to a gene; V was cut back by 0 bases and J by 4 bases. Germline V gene lookup returns CDR1 DFQATT and CDR2 SNEGSKA (reference sequence). The CDR3 contains 15 residues. CDR3 amino acids: CSARDPRGRNQPQHF. The CDR3 DNA reads TGCAGTGCTAGAGATCCCAGGGGGAGAAATCAGCCCCAGCATTTT.

The V gene is TRBV7-3, the J gene TRBJ2-3; D gene unclear. V was cut by 6 bases and J by 0 bases, with 7 bases left in between. Looked up from germline, CDR1 is SGHTA and CDR2 is FQGTGA. The CDR3 runs 13 residues. The CDR3 coding sequence is TGTGCCAGCAGGCCACCGAGCACAGATACGCAGTATTTT. Protein sequence: CASRPPSTDTQYF.

The chain carries TRBV7-6 and TRBJ2-5; 9 bases agree with TRBD1. The CDR3 is made up of 15 amino acids. Losses at the gene ends were 5 bases for V and 5 bases for J; bases not matched to a gene: 9. CDR1 is SGHVS and CDR2 is FNYEAQ in the germline V gene. The CDR3 sequence: CASSLGQGLGETQYF. As DNA, the CDR3 is TGTGCCAGCAGCCTCGGACAGGGGTTAGGGGAGACCCAGTACTTC.

This clonotype was found many times. The chain links TRBV6-1 to TRBJ1-6; D is undetermined. The germline gives CDR1 MNHNS, CDR2 SASEGT. CDR3 size: 14 residues. The germline V and J ends were trimmed by 7 bases and 0 bases, with 7 bases remaining between them. This chain's CDR3 is CASTRGSYNSPLHF. CDR3 in DNA: TGTGCCAGCACCCGAGGCTCCTATAATTCACCCCTCCACTTT.

The chain uses TRBV2 and TRBJ2-4; 7 bases are a match to TRBD1. The ends lost 3 bases at V and 8 bases at J; junction bases unmatched: 7. CDR1 is SNHLY, CDR2 FYNNEI, per germline. CDR3 length: 14 amino acids. For the CDR3, the DNA is TGTGCCAGCAGTGAGGGACAGCCTGGGGACATTCAGTACTTC. This sequence encodes CASSEGQPGDIQYF.

In its sample, this clonotype was seen many times. The rearrangement joins TRBV7-9 to TRBJ1-4, with D uncertain. Germline V lookup: CDR1 SEHNR, CDR2 FQNEAQ (reference sequence). CDR3 length equals 15 residues. Trimming stripped 5 bases from V and 3 bases from J, with 13 bases between. This CDR3 is CASSPSRRSNEKLFF. CDR3 nucleotides: TGTGCCAGCAGCCCCTCCCGGCGTTCTAATGAAAAACTGTTTTTT.

This clonotype has ten or more counts. The chain joins TRBV9 to TRBJ1-6; weak D call: TRBD1 (5 bases). The CDR3 is 13 amino acids. Germline-derived CDR1 and CDR2 are SGDLS and YYNGEE. Trimming took 3 bases from V and 13 from J, leaving 14 bases between them. CDR3 sequence: CASSERGASPLHF. The CDR3 DNA follows: TGTGCCAGCAGCGAACGTGGGGCTTCCCCCCTCCACTTT.

This clonotype was found many times. This chain links TRBV7-3 with TRBJ2-6; D unresolved. The V gene lost 6 bases and the J gene lost 0 bases, with 9 bases spanning the gap. From germline, CDR1 is SGHTA and CDR2 FQGTGA. The CDR3 is 15 residues long. CDR3 coding DNA: TGTGCCAGCAGTCGTAGCCGCTCTGGGGCCAACGTCCTGACTTTC. It specifies CASSRSRSGANVLTF.

This clonotype was picked up many times. J is TRBJ2-3 and V is TRBV7-2; 7 nucleotides line up with TRBD2. V shed 1 base and J 10 bases; nucleotides not matched to a gene: 8. Looked up from germline, CDR1 is SGHTA and CDR2 is FQGNSA. This CDR3 is built from 14 residues. The CDR3 coding sequence is TGTGCCAGCAGCTTAGTCCCAGCGGGGACGGCGCAGTATTTT. Its translation: CASSLVPAGTAQYF.

This clonotype occurred many times. The V and J genes are TRBV29-1 and TRBJ1-1; no clear D. The CDR3 is made up of 12 amino acids. The germline V gene has CDR1 SQVTM and CDR2 ANQGSEA. V was cut by 7 bases and J by 5 bases, with 14 bases left in between. DNA of the CDR3: TGCAGCGGCCTGATTCGGGCTACTGAAGCTTTCTTT. This gives the protein CSGLIRATEAFF.

This clonotype showed up just a few times. One junction end disagrees with the germline gene, perhaps due to a read error. The chain links TRBV7-7 to TRBJ2-2, with a possible D match to TRBD1 (6 bases). CDR1 SSHAT and CDR2 FNYEAQ come from the germline V gene (reference sequence). CDR3 length equals 15 residues. CDR3 in DNA: TGTGCTAGCAGCCGTACGACAGGGAACACCGGGGAGCTGTTTTTT. It translates to CASSRTTGNTGELFF.

This clonotype was observed many times. The CDR3 is CSGRGGTDTQYF. CDR3 sequence (DNA): TGCAGTGGACGGGGAGGCACAGATACGCAGTATTTT. The rearrangement joins TRBV20-1 to TRBJ2-3, with D possibly TRBD2 on 5 matching bases. The germline CDR1 and CDR2 sequences are DFQATT and SNEGSKA (reference sequence). Trimming removed 7 bases from V and 1 base from J, with 9 bases in between. The length of the CDR3 is 12 residues.